The 25 T cell receptor beta chains listed next were all sequenced from one sample in a study of shared T cell receptors in the human thymus. Assay: immunoSEQ multiplex PCR; the TCRdb copy retains only in-frame clones and omits some. This table holds 500,000 to 850,000 clones, around 87% found once. The sample was also linked to a second study, of human thymus T cells.

The sequenced sample consisted of thymocytes. These receptors were taken from a boy younger than two with a congenital heart defect.

In its sample, this clone was seen once. The rearrangement uses TRBV7-8 and TRBJ1-2; TRBD1 aligns across 7 bases. The V segment lost 5 bases and the J segment 2 bases; nucleotides outside the gene matches: 5. The CDR3 has 14 residues. The germline gives CDR1 SGHVS, CDR2 FQNEAQ. CDR3 bases: TGTGCCAGCAGCCAGACAGGGTTAAACTATGGCTACACCTTC. Amino acid sequence: CASSQTGLNYGYTF.

The chain carries TRBV7-9 and TRBJ2-7; 8 nucleotides agree with TRBD1. Germline assignment: CDR1 SEHNR and CDR2 FQNEAQ (reference sequence). This CDR3 comprises 13 residues. Trimming cost V 2 bases and J 4 bases; bases outside gene matches: 1. The CDR3 DNA reads TGTGCCAGCAGCTTACAGGGGGCGTACGAGCAGTACTTC. It specifies CASSLQGAYEQYF.

The chain joins TRBV4-2 to TRBJ1-3; no reliable D call. The CDR3 has 17 amino acids. CDR1 and CDR2 from the germline V gene are LGHNA and YNFKEQ. V dropped 5 bases and J dropped 0 bases, with 17 bases sitting between them. The DNA for the CDR3 is TGTGCCAGCAGCGCGCCTGGGCAGGCTCTCTCTGGAAACACCATATATTTT. It specifies CASSAPGQALSGNTIYF.

The chain is built from TRBV14 and TRBJ1-6, with TRBD1 identical over 7 bases. The CDR3 covers 15 residues. Trimming took 1 base from V and 8 from J; bases not matched to a gene: 5. Germline V gene lookup returns CDR1 SGHDN and CDR2 FVKESK. The CDR3 region has the DNA TGTGCCAGCAGCCAAGCGAACAGGGGCGATTCACCCCTCCACTTT. This gives the protein CASSQANRGDSPLHF.

This chain links TRBV15 with TRBJ1-2; D may be TRBD1 (6 bases). CDR3 length: 16 residues. Trimming took off 0 bases at V and 3 bases at J, with 14 bases between the two ends. CDR1 and CDR2 (germline): LNHNV, YYDKDF (reference sequence). CDR3 protein: CATSRDITGLHYGYTF. The CDR3 DNA is TGTGCCACCAGCAGAGATATAACAGGGCTACACTATGGCTACACCTTC.

The chain combines TRBV7-2 with TRBJ2-7; no reliable D call. CDR3 length: 11 amino acids. V was clipped by 5 bases and J by 1 base, with 3 bases between them. The germline gives CDR1 SGHTA, CDR2 FQGNSA. The CDR3 DNA follows: TGTGCCAGCAGCGAGTCCTACGAGCAGTACTTC. Translation: CASSESYEQYF.

This sequence joins TRBV30 and TRBJ2-4; maybe TRBD2 (6 bases). Per the germline V gene, CDR1 is GTSNPN and CDR2 is SVGIG (reference sequence). Trimming shortened V by 0 bases and J by 3 bases, and 12 bases separated the two germline ends. CDR3 size: 15 residues. The CDR3 region has the DNA TGTGCCTGGAGTGTGGAGGGAGAGGACAAAAACATTCAGTACTTC. Encoded protein: CAWSVEGEDKNIQYF.

The gene calls are TRBV9 and TRBJ2-7; TRBD2 agrees at 8 bases. This CDR3 spans 16 amino acids. The V and J ends lost 4 bases and 5 bases, in that order; junction bases with no gene match: 14. Per germline, CDR1 SGDLS and CDR2 YYNGEE. The CDR3 DNA is TGTGCCAGCAGCCTAGGGGAGCGGGAGAAAGTGCACGAGCAGTACTTC. It encodes CASSLGEREKVHEQYF.

The genes are TRBV7-8 and TRBJ2-5; TRBD2 matches 14 bases. V dropped 2 bases and J dropped 5; count of bases not matched to a gene: 7. CDR1 is SGHVS and CDR2 is FQNEAQ in the germline V gene. CDR3 length: 17 residues. The CDR3 loop is CASSLRGTSGSSETQYF. CDR3 DNA sequence: TGTGCCAGCAGCTTACGCGGGACTAGCGGGAGTAGTGAGACCCAGTACTTC.

The rearrangement joins TRBV15 to TRBJ2-3; 7 nucleotides align to TRBD1. This CDR3 is 17 amino acids long. Germline V gives CDR1 LNHNV, CDR2 YYDKDF (reference sequence). V dropped 4 bases and J dropped 5; count of bases not matched to a gene: 15. CDR3 coding DNA: TGTGCCACCAGCAAAGATCCCCCCGGGACAGACCAAGATACGCAGTATTTT. It yields the protein CATSKDPPGTDQDTQYF.

This clone has only a few counts. The chain joins TRBV9 to TRBJ2-5; a weak D match, TRBD2 (6 bases). V was shortened by 1 base and J by 3 bases, with 10 bases between the two germline ends. This CDR3 spans 14 amino acids. The germline gives CDR1 SGDLS, CDR2 YYNGEE. In DNA form, the CDR3 reads TGTGCCAGCAGCGTACGCGGAGGGAAAGAGACCCAGTACTTC. Amino acids: CASSVRGGKETQYF.

The chain joins TRBV4-3 to TRBJ2-7; TRBD2 agrees at 15 bases. With V trimmed by 0 bases and J by 2 bases, 2 bases remained unmatched. Germline CDR1 and CDR2: LGHNA and YSLEER. There are 17 residues in the CDR3. The CDR3 loop reads CASSQEGTSGGTYEQYF. In DNA, the CDR3 is TGCGCCAGCAGCCAAGAGGGGACTAGCGGGGGGACCTACGAGCAGTACTTC.

This clone was found a few times. CDR3 coding DNA: TGCGCCAGCAGCCAAGAGAACATCCGGGTAGATGCTGAAGCTTTCTTT. Residues: CASSQENIRVDAEAFF. The V and J genes are TRBV4-1 and TRBJ1-1; D not resolved. This CDR3 spans 16 amino acids. Trimming shortened V by 0 bases and J by 6 bases, and 17 bases separated the two germline ends. CDR1 MGHRA and CDR2 YSYEKL come from the germline V gene.

This chain joins TRBV7-8 and TRBJ1-5; D remains unclear. The germline V gene encodes CDR1 SGHVS and CDR2 FQNEAQ. The V end was cut by 5 bases, the J end by 7 bases, with 18 bases between. CDR3 size: 15 residues. CDR3 DNA sequence: TGTGCCAGCAGCGCGAGCCAAGATCGGTGGCAGCCCCAGCATTTT. Translated, it gives CASSASQDRWQPQHF.

The V call is TRBV28, the J call TRBJ2-1, with D unclear. CDR3 length: 13 residues. V gave up 3 bases and J gave up 4 bases, with 7 bases separating them. Germline CDR1 MDHEN, CDR2 SYDVKM. The CDR3 here is CASSFEAYNEQFF. In DNA form, the CDR3 reads TGTGCCAGCAGTTTTGAGGCATACAATGAGCAGTTCTTC. Based on the CDR3 plus reference TRBV28 and TRBJ2-1, the full variable domain is DVKVTQSSRYLVKRTGEKVFLECVQDMDHENMFWYRQDPGLGLRLIYFSYDVKMKEKGDIPEGYSVSREKKERFSLILESASTNQTSMYLCASSFEAYNEQFFGPGTRLTVL.

The rearrangement joins TRBV28 to TRBJ2-2; 7 positions agree with TRBD1. CDR1 is MDHEN, CDR2 SYDVKM, per germline. J was trimmed by 1 base and V by 8 bases; bases with no gene match: 4. This CDR3 has 14 amino acids. CDR3 sequence reads: CASLGTENTGELFF. CDR3 DNA sequence: TGTGCCAGCCTCGGGACAGAGAACACCGGGGAGCTGTTTTTT.

This sequence joins TRBV5-4 and TRBJ2-7, with 11 bases lining up with TRBD2. The J segment lost 7 bases and the V segment lost 4 bases, leaving 7 bases of the junction unmatched. Per the germline V gene, CDR1 is SGHNT and CDR2 is YYREEE (reference sequence). The CDR3 spans 14 residues. The CDR3 region is CASSNLAGGREQYF. DNA for the CDR3: TGTGCCAGCAGCAACCTAGCGGGGGGTCGAGAGCAGTACTTC.

The chain links TRBV18 to TRBJ1-5; the D is unclear. Looked up from germline, CDR1 is KGHSH and CDR2 is LQKENI. Trimming shortened V by 0 bases and J by 5 bases, and 11 bases separated the two germline ends. CDR3 size: 15 residues. The CDR3 is CASSPPKTRYQPQHF. In DNA, the CDR3 is TGTGCCAGCTCACCACCAAAAACGAGGTATCAGCCCCAGCATTTT.

The rearrangement uses TRBV30 and TRBJ2-7; 7 bases are a match to TRBD1. The germline V gene has CDR1 GTSNPN and CDR2 SVGIG (reference sequence). J was trimmed by 2 bases and V by 5 bases; bases with no gene match: 9. The CDR3 loop spans 14 amino acids. The DNA for the CDR3 is TGTGCCTGGGGAAGTCGGGACAGCACCTACGAGCAGTACTTC. This codes for CAWGSRDSTYEQYF. Supplemented by reference TRBV30 and TRBJ2-7, the full variable domain reads SQTIHQWPATLVQPVGSPLSLECTVEGTSNPNLYWYRQAAGRGLQLLFYSVGIGQISSEVPQNLSASRPQDRQFILSSKKLLLSDSGFYLCAWGSRDSTYEQYFGPGTRLTVT.

The rearrangement links TRBV5-1 to TRBJ2-1; D might be TRBD2 (6 bases). Germline V lookup: CDR1 SGHRS, CDR2 YFSETQ. V was trimmed by 2 bases and J by 0 bases, leaving 9 bases between them. The CDR3 loop spans 15 amino acids. For the CDR3, the DNA is TGCGCCAGCAGCTTCGGAGGGAGCTCCTACAATGAGCAGTTCTTC. Protein product: CASSFGGSSYNEQFF. Full variable domain (missing parts from reference TRBV5-1 and TRBJ2-1): KAGVTQTPRYLIKTRGQQVTLSCSPISGHRSVSWYQQTPGQGLQFLFEYFSETQRNKGNFPGRFSGRQFSNSRSEMNVSTLELGDSALYLCASSFGGSSYNEQFFGPGTRLTVL.

The chain couples TRBV10-1 to TRBJ2-1; D is ambiguous. The germline CDR1 and CDR2 sequences are WNHNN and SYGVQD (reference sequence). The CDR3 runs 15 residues. V was clipped by 2 bases and J by 0 bases, with 8 bases between them. The CDR3 bases are TGCGCCAGCAGTGAGAAAACAGACTCCTACAATGAGCAGTTCTTC. Translated, it gives CASSEKTDSYNEQFF.

The chain uses TRBV5-6 and TRBJ2-7, with 10 nucleotides matching TRBD1. The CDR3 consists of 15 residues. Looked up from germline, CDR1 is SGHDT and CDR2 is YYEEEE. V dropped 2 bases and J dropped 6; count of bases not matched to a gene: 8. CDR3 amino acids: CASSFCGTGVPEQYF. The CDR3 DNA reads TGTGCCAGCAGCTTCTGTGGGACAGGGGTTCCCGAGCAGTACTTC.

The rearrangement links TRBV18 to TRBJ1-1; the D is unclear. V lost 5 bases and J 1 base, leaving 11 bases between the germline ends. From germline, CDR1 is KGHSH and CDR2 LQKENI. CDR3 length equals 14 residues. The chain's CDR3 is CASSEGAPNTEAFF. In DNA form, the CDR3 reads TGTGCCAGCTCAGAGGGAGCTCCGAACACTGAAGCTTTCTTT.

This chain connects TRBV5-6 to TRBJ2-7; TRBD2 agrees at 7 bases. V shed 4 bases, J shed 4 bases, and the junction held 11 bases outside the gene matches. CDR1 SGHDT and CDR2 YYEEEE come from the germline V gene. The CDR3 extends over 15 amino acids. DNA for the CDR3: TGTGCCAGCAGCCCTGGCCGAGCGGGATTATACGAGCAGTACTTC. It specifies CASSPGRAGLYEQYF.

V is TRBV2 and J is TRBJ1-5; D possibly corresponds to TRBD1 (5 bases). V was pared by 0 bases and J by 3 bases, with 12 bases between. This CDR3 contains 16 residues. Germline V gives CDR1 SNHLY, CDR2 FYNNEI. The CDR3 DNA follows: TGTGCCAGCAGTGAAGCGCTTGACAGTCCCAATCAGCCCCAGCATTTT. Translated, it gives CASSEALDSPNQPQHF.